The source of this T cell receptor beta chain is a study of T cells in Graves' hyperthyroidism and ophthalmopathy. Broader study findings: Among thyroid clonotypes expanded above 0.001, most also appeared in blood.

With duration under 3 months, ophthalmopathy was active: Clinical Activity Score at least 3, NOSPECS at least 4. It was uncontrolled infection, other autoimmune disease, pregnancy or lactation that excluded patients. Researchers took RNA transcripts and amplified the TCR beta CDR3 regions from them. The primer set for the first-round RT-PCR of the TCR CDR3 was HTBI. TCRdb redid the calling of the multiplex PCR reads with MiXCR, one entry per CDR3 protein. The repertoire holds 500,000 to 800,000 distinct CDR3 sequences, with approximately 14% as singletons. Concerning this clonotype itself: What it binds is unknown. The junction departs from the called germline gene at one end, perhaps through a read error.

This sequence was found in a woman between 50 and 59 years old with Graves' ophthalmopathy. Specimen: blood.

DNA of the CDR3: TGTGCCAGCAGCTTAACAGGGGGGACCTACGAGCGGTACTTC. Encoded protein: CASSLTGGTYERYF. The chain has TRBV7-9 and TRBJ2-7; 8 nucleotides agree with TRBD1. The germline V gene has CDR1 SEHNR and CDR2 FQNEAQ (reference sequence). The CDR3 loop spans 14 amino acids.